This TCR beta chain was recorded in a study of blood T cell repertoires in COVID-19. Study information: Nucleic acid was either cDNA or gDNA, and it came from T cells, B-cell-depleted T cells, or PBMCs.

The CDR3 covers 15 residues. CDR1 is SGHNT, CDR2 YYREEE, per germline (reference sequence). Germline trimming cut 4 bases from V and 2 bases from J; bases unmatched to any gene: 4. TCRdb keeps only in-frame clones here, not all; method: immunoSEQ multiplex PCR. The profile shows some 130,000 clones, roughly nine tenths of them singletons. The chain uses TRBV5-4 and TRBJ2-7; TRBD1 matches at 12 bases. The TCR originated in a woman aged 70-85 years with COVID-19, enrolled during active disease. The source material was peripheral blood. CDR3 DNA sequence: TGTGCCAGCAGCGAGGGACAGGGGGCAGCCTACGAGCAGTACTTC. Translation: CASSEGQGAAYEQYF.